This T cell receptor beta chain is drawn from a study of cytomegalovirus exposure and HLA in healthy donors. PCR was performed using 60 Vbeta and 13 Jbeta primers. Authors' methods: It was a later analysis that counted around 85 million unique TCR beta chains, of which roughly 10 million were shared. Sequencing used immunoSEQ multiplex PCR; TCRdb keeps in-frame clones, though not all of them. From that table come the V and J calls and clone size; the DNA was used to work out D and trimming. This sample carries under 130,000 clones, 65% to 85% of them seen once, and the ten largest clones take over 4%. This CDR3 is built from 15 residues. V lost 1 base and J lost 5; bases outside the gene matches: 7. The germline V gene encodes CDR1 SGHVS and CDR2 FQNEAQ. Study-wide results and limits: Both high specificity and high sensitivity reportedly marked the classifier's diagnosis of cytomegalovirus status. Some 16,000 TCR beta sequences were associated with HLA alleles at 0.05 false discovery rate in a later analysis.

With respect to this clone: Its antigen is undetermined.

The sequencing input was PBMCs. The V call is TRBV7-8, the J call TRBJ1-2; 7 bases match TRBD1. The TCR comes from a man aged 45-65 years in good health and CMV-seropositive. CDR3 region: CASSLGVGGRYGYTF. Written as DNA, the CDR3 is TGTGCCAGCAGCTTAGGTGTAGGGGGCAGGTATGGCTACACCTTC.